This T cell receptor (beta chain) derives from a study of T cells after yellow fever vaccination. This clonotype appeared a few times. No antigen is known for it. TCRdb analysed the 5' RACE reads with MiXCR anew, one entry per CDR3 protein. The sample holds 450,000 to 600,000 distinct CDR3 sequences, roughly 14% seen once. Study results and limitations: The secondary response was weaker but peaked faster, day 5 versus 15.

This sample comprised PBMCs, obtained on the day of the yellow fever booster vaccination. This TCR was recovered from a young man who received the YFV17D yellow fever vaccine.

CDR3 sequence: CASSDGQYYGYTF. The CDR3 DNA is TGTGCCAGCAGTGACGGGCAGTACTATGGCTACACCTTC. The V gene is TRBV2, the J gene TRBJ1-2; no clear D gene. The V end was cut by 3 bases, the J end by 3 bases, with 8 bases between. This CDR3 is built from 13 residues. Germline lookup yields CDR1 SNHLY and CDR2 FYNNEI.